Below, 14 T cell receptor beta chains from the same sample are listed, as sequenced in a study of T cell repertoires in cytomegalovirus infection. One entry per CDR3 protein, called by TCRdb with MiXCR from the reads. The sample has about 900,000 distinct CDR3 sequences, under 40% seen once. These receptors have no identified antigens. The sequencing here drew on cultured CD8+ T cells from PBMCs, taken from culture after CMV antigen stimulation. All receptors come from a human donor in good health (CMV status not recorded). Some clones in this sample may be carry-over from other donors' samples.

J is TRBJ2-7 and V is TRBV20-1; 7 positions agree with TRBD2. In germline, CDR1 is DFQATT, CDR2 SNEGSKA (reference sequence). Trimming removed 0 bases from V and 1 base from J; junction bases left unmatched: 6. The CDR3 is 15 residues long. CDR3 DNA sequence: TGCAGTGCTAGAGAGCTAGCGGATACATCCTACGAGCAGTACTTC. Translation: CSARELADTSYEQYF.

This clonotype was recorded many times. The V and J genes are TRBV7-2 and TRBJ2-2; 9 nucleotides align to TRBD1. CDR1 is SGHTA, CDR2 FQGNSA, per germline. The CDR3 loop spans 15 amino acids. V dropped 3 bases and J dropped 6; count of bases not matched to a gene: 5. CDR3 protein: CASSFRDRVSGELFF. CDR3 in DNA: TGTGCCAGCAGCTTCCGGGACAGGGTTTCCGGGGAGCTGTTTTTT. Variable domain in full (rest from reference TRBV7-2 and TRBJ2-2): GAGVSQSPSNKVTEKGKDVELRCDPISGHTALYWYRQSLGQGLEFLIYFQGNSAPDKSGLPSDRFSAERTGGSVSTLTIQRTQQEDSAVYLCASSFRDRVSGELFFGEGSRLTVL.

This clonotype was counted ten times or more. The CDR3 reads CASSLMSYEQYF. DNA for the CDR3: TGTGCCAGCAGTCTTATGAGCTACGAGCAGTACTTC. The chain recombines TRBV12-3 or TRBV12-4 with TRBJ2-7, with D uncertain. Trimming removed 5 bases from V and 3 bases from J, with 8 bases in between. This CDR3 has 12 residues.

The V call is TRBV7-9, the J call TRBJ1-4; TRBD1 agrees at 7 bases. The CDR3 spans 16 residues. Germline CDR1 is SEHNR and CDR2 is FQNEAQ (reference sequence). The junction had 17 bases not matched to a gene; V was cut back by 8 bases and J by 8 bases. CDR3 bases: TGTGCCAGCCGACCAACCGACAGGGAGGAGGAGGAAAAACTGTTTTTT. It translates to CASRPTDREEEEKLFF.

This clonotype has a count of ten or more. The chain is built from TRBV12-3 or TRBV12-4 and TRBJ1-5; D is unclear. The length of the CDR3 is 16 residues. Trimming stripped 2 bases from V and 0 bases from J, with 11 bases between. For the CDR3, the DNA is TGTGCCAGCAGTTTAAGTCCACCCTATAGCAATCAGCCCCAGCATTTT. Translating it yields CASSLSPPYSNQPQHF.

The chain couples TRBV2 to TRBJ2-3; tentative D call: TRBD2 (7 bases). CDR3 length equals 15 residues. Germline CDR1 reads SNHLY; CDR2 reads FYNNEI. Trimming shortened V by 4 bases and J by 2 bases, and 13 bases separated the two germline ends. CDR3 protein: CASSVRGPHTDTQYF. Written as DNA, the CDR3 is TGTGCCAGCAGTGTGCGGGGGCCGCACACAGATACGCAGTATTTT.

This clonotype was seen only once. The chain employs TRBV29-1 and TRBJ2-1; TRBD1 is a possible D gene (5 bases). With 7 bases removed from V and 10 bases from J, the gap between germline ends came to 14 bases. Per the germline V gene, CDR1 is SQVTM and CDR2 is ANQGSEA. There are 11 residues in the CDR3. This chain's CDR3 is CSAGAGYEQFF. In DNA, the CDR3 is TGCAGCGCTGGGGCAGGGTACGAGCAGTTCTTC.

This chain uses TRBV7-2 with TRBJ1-2; D perhaps matches TRBD1 (6 bases). Germline V gene lookup returns CDR1 SGHTA and CDR2 FQGNSA. CDR3 length: 13 amino acids. With 1 base removed from V and 7 bases from J, the gap between germline ends came to 10 bases. The CDR3 bases are TGTGCCAGCAGCTTAGGAGGGGGGGTTGGCTACACCTTC. Translation: CASSLGGGVGYTF.

The genes are TRBV7-8 and TRBJ1-2; tentative D call: TRBD1 (6 bases). Trimming cost V 5 bases and J 7 bases, with 23 bases left between them. This CDR3 comprises 16 residues. Germline V gene sequence: CDR1 SGHVS, CDR2 FQNEAQ. The CDR3 reads CASSPDTGHVLFGYTF. The CDR3 DNA sequence: TGTGCCAGCAGCCCCGACACGGGACATGTGCTGTTTGGCTACACCTTC.

This chain uses TRBV6-8 with TRBJ2-1; possibly TRBD1 for D (6 bases). The CDR3 consists of 16 residues. Trimming pared 10 bases from V and 8 bases from J, leaving 27 bases between. Germline CDR1 and CDR2: MNHGY and SAAAGT. CDR3 region: CANSPSPGHPVDEQFF. CDR3 nucleotide sequence: TGTGCCAACAGCCCATCCCCGGGACACCCGGTCGATGAGCAGTTCTTC.

The rearrangement uses TRBV4-1 and TRBJ1-3; D uncertain. Trimming removed 0 bases at V and 1 base at J, with 7 bases between. Germline loops: CDR1 MGHRA, CDR2 YSYEKL. This CDR3 contains 15 residues. The CDR3 DNA follows: TGCGCCAGCAGCCAAGATGAAAGGTCTGGAAACACCATATATTTT. It codes for CASSQDERSGNTIYF.

The V gene is TRBV6-5, the J gene TRBJ2-3; D may be TRBD2 (6 bases). The germline CDR1 and CDR2 sequences are MNHEY and SVGAGI. V dropped 2 bases and J dropped 4 bases, with 13 bases sitting between them. The CDR3 is made up of 15 amino acids. In nucleotides, the CDR3 is TGTGCCAGCAGTTACCGACTAGGGTTCCCAGATACGCAGTATTTT. This codes for CASSYRLGFPDTQYF.

This clonotype was seen once. The chain has TRBV4-1 and TRBJ2-6; 8 bases fit TRBD1. Trimming at V came to 3 bases and at J to 0 bases, leaving 7 bases not matched to a gene. Germline V lookup: CDR1 MGHRA, CDR2 YSYEKL. The CDR3 is made up of 18 amino acids. The CDR3 loop reads CASSHPGQGLSGANVLTF. The DNA of the CDR3 is TGCGCCAGCAGCCACCCCGGACAGGGCCTCTCTGGGGCCAACGTCCTGACTTTC.

Worth noting for this clonotype: Relative to the germline gene, one junction end is altered; a read error may explain this. The rearrangement links TRBV7-8 to TRBJ1-1, with D possibly being TRBD1 (5 bases). Germline CDR1 is SGHVS and CDR2 is FQNEAQ. The CDR3 is made up of 15 amino acids. The CDR3 loop reads CANSHLTGWNTEAFF. The CDR3, as DNA: TGTGCCAACAGCCACTTAACAGGATGGAACACTGAAGCTTTCTTT.